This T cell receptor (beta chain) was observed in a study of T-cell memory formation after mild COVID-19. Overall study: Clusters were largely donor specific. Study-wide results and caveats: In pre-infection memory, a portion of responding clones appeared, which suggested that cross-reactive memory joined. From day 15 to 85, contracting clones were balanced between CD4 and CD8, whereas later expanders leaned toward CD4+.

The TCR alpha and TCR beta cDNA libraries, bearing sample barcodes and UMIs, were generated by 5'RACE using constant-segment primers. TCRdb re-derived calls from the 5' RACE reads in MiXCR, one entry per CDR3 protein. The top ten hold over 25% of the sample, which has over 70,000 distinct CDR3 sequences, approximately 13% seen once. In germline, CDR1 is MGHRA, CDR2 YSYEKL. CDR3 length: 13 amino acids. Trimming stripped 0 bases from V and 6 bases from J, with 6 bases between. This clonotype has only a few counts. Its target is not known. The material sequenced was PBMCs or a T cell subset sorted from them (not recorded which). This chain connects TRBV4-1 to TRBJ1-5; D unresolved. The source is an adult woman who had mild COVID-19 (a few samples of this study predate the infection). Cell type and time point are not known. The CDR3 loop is CASSQEGRQPQHF. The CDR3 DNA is TGCGCCAGCAGCCAAGAAGGACGTCAGCCCCAGCATTTT.